A selection of T cell receptor beta chains follows, all from one sample in a study of cytomegalovirus exposure and HLA in healthy donors. Data came from immunoSEQ multiplex PCR; TCRdb stores just in-frame clones and leaves some out. The data contain about 240,000 clones, around 87% of them singletons. Sequenced: PBMCs. The receptor set was obtained from a woman in her 30s in good health and CMV-seropositive. CDR3s include the opening cysteine and the closing phenylalanine or tryptophan. A D gene is named only where the DNA matches it firmly. Not every row has a clone size; where given, it reads once, few, many or a size class.

v_gene	j_gene	abundance	d_gene	CDR3aa	CDR3nt
TRBV5-1	TRBJ2-7	.	.	CASSLVSSSYEQYF	TGCGCCAGCAGCTTGGTGTCGAGCTCCTACGAGCAGTACTTC
TRBV11-1	TRBJ2-7	.	TRBD2	CASSSLAGGTYEQYF	TGTGCCAGCAGCTCGCTAGCGGGAGGGACCTACGAGCAGTACTTC
TRBV2	TRBJ2-2	.	TRBD2	CASTSSGGRFGELFF	TGTGCCAGCACCTCCTCGGGCGGGAGGTTCGGGGAGCTGTTTTTT
TRBV11-2	TRBJ2-3	once	TRBD2	CASSLDFGGGTDTQYF	TGTGCCAGCAGCTTAGATTTCGGGGGGGGCACAGATACGCAGTATTTT
TRBV15	TRBJ1-2	.	TRBD1	CATSRMMDRGSNGYTF	TGTGCCACCAGCAGAATGATGGACAGGGGGTCGAACGGCTACACCTTC
TRBV7-9	TRBJ2-5	.	TRBD2	CASSFGGEGRDTETQYF	TGTGCCAGCAGCTTCGGGGGGGAGGGGCGGGATACGGAGACCCAGTACTTC
TRBV5-1	TRBJ2-3	.	.	CASSRVGDIRDTQYF	TGCGCCAGCAGCCGCGTGGGGGACATAAGAGATACGCAGTATTTT
TRBV7-8	TRBJ1-2	.	TRBD1	CASSPPRDSPNYGYTF	TGTGCCAGCAGCCCTCCCCGGGACAGCCCTAACTATGGCTACACCTTC
TRBV28	TRBJ2-7	.	TRBD1	CASRQGLHEQYF	TGTGCCAGCAGACAGGGGTTACACGAGCAGTACTTC
TRBV2	TRBJ1-5	.	.	CASSKEGRQPQHF	TGTGCCAGCAGTAAGGAGGGTCGTCAGCCCCAGCATTTT
TRBV4-1	TRBJ2-5	.	TRBD2	CASSQGDSGRGETQYF	TGCGCCAGCAGCCAAGGTGATAGCGGGAGGGGAGAGACCCAGTACTTC
TRBV15	TRBJ2-7	.	TRBD2	CATSRDYGGSGEQYF	TGTGCCACCAGCAGAGATTATGGCGGGAGCGGCGAGCAGTACTTC
TRBV4-1	TRBJ2-1	.	TRBD2	CASSPTGGVAGGREQFF	TGCGCCAGCAGCCCCACAGGGGGAGTAGCGGGGGGTCGGGAGCAGTTCTTC
TRBV7-2	TRBJ1-3	.	TRBD1	CASSFRPLQGSGNTIYF	TGTGCCAGCAGCTTTAGGCCCCTACAGGGGAGTGGAAACACCATATATTTT
TRBV5-1	TRBJ2-1	.	.	CASSLTAEGYNEQFF	TGCGCCAGCAGCTTGACAGCTGAGGGATACAATGAGCAGTTCTTC
TRBV7-3	TRBJ2-5	.	TRBD2	CASSLRGSETQYF	TGTGCCAGCAGCTTACGCGGGAGTGAGACCCAGTACTTC
TRBV7-8	TRBJ2-1	.	.	CASSPRASTYNEQFF	TGTGCCAGCAGCCCGCGGGCTTCAACCTACAATGAGCAGTTCTTC
TRBV7-8	TRBJ2-7	.	TRBD2	CASSRRLAGSSYEQYF	TGTGCCAGCAGCCGTAGACTAGCGGGGTCCTCCTACGAGCAGTACTTC